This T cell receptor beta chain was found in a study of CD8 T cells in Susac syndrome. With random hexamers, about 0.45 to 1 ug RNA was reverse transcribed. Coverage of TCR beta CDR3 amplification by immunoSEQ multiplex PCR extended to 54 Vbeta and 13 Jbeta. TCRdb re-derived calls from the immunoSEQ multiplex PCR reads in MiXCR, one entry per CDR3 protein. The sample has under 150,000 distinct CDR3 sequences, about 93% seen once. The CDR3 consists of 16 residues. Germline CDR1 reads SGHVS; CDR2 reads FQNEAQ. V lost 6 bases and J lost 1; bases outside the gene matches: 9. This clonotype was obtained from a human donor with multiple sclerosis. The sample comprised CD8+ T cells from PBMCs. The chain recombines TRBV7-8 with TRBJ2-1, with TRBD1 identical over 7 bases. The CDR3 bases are TGTGCCAGCAGTTTCCCGGGACAGTATTCCTACAATGAGCAGTTCTTC. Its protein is CASSFPGQYSYNEQFF.